This entry lists 22 T cell receptor beta chains sequenced from one sample in a study of shared clonotypes between healthy human individuals (dated by TCRdb to 2020 to 2022). The library was built by means of the immunoSEQ multiplex PCR assay. TCRdb provides this immuneACCESS table in a form limited to in-frame rearrangements. Some clones are lacking; in checked studies, under half of them reflect an unresolved V gene, and why the rest are absent is not known. This sample comprises about 2.4 million clones, about 92% of them detected only once. The ten largest make up roughly 0.15% of the sample. The specimen sequenced was naive CD4+ T cells sorted from blood. Sample cell subset or site, as interpreted from the label and publication: CD45RA+ positively selected. The receptors here all came from a man younger than 35 in good health.

For the CDR3, the DNA is TGTGCCAGCGGGAGGGGAGGCAAAAACATTCAGTACTTC. Amino acid sequence: CASGRGGKNIQYF. The genes are TRBV9 and TRBJ2-4; 7 bases agree with TRBD2. V shed 7 bases and J 3 bases; nucleotides not matched to a gene: 4. CDR1 and CDR2 from the germline V gene are SGDLS and YYNGEE. The CDR3 extends over 13 amino acids. Using reference TRBV9 and TRBJ2-4 for the parts outside the CDR3, the full variable domain is DSGVTQTPKHLITATGQRVTLRCSPRSGDLSVYWYQQSLDQGLQFLIQYYNGEERAKGNILERFSAQQFPDLHSELNLSSLELGDSALYFCASGRGGKNIQYFGAGTRLSVL.

The V and J genes are TRBV18 and TRBJ2-5; 7 nucleotides align to TRBD2. V shed 0 bases and J 6 bases; nucleotides not matched to a gene: 7. This CDR3 has 15 residues. Germline V gene lookup returns CDR1 KGHSH and CDR2 LQKENI. CDR3 DNA: TGTGCCAGCTCACCACCGAGGGGAGGGATAAAGACCCAGTACTTC. This sequence encodes CASSPPRGGIKTQYF.

V is TRBV9 and J is TRBJ2-3; 12 bases align to TRBD2. The CDR3 contains 16 residues. After removal of 3 bases from V and 5 bases from J, the junction contained 7 bases not matched to a gene. Germline lookup yields CDR1 SGDLS and CDR2 YYNGEE. As DNA, the CDR3 is TGTGCCAGCAGCGCCTCTCTAGCGGGGGGGCGAGATACGCAGTATTTT. Translation: CASSASLAGGRDTQYF. The full variable domain, in which reference TRBV9 and TRBJ2-3 provide the parts outside the CDR3, is DSGVTQTPKHLITATGQRVTLRCSPRSGDLSVYWYQQSLDQGLQFLIQYYNGEERAKGNILERFSAQQFPDLHSELNLSSLELGDSALYFCASSASLAGGRDTQYFGPGTRLTVL.

The chain uses TRBV28 and TRBJ2-7; D possibly corresponds to TRBD1 (6 bases). Germline V gives CDR1 MDHEN, CDR2 SYDVKM. Between the trimmed V and J ends, which lost 6 bases and 1 base, there was a span of 16 bases. The CDR3 covers 15 residues. CDR3 in DNA: TGTGCCAGCAGGCTCAGGGGCGTGGGGTCCTACGAGCAGTACTTC. Protein: CASRLRGVGSYEQYF.

V usage is TRBV30 and J usage is TRBJ2-1; TRBD2 is a possible D gene (5 bases). The CDR3 runs to 13 residues. Trimming cost V 4 bases and J 1 base, with 8 bases left between them. The germline gives CDR1 GTSNPN, CDR2 SVGIG (reference sequence). The DNA of the CDR3 is TGTGCCTGGAAACTAGTATCCTACAATGAGCAGTTCTTC. It specifies CAWKLVSYNEQFF.

This chain joins TRBV6-1 and TRBJ2-1, with 8 bases that match TRBD1. Germline CDR1 is MNHNS and CDR2 is SASEGT. With 2 bases clipped from V and 0 bases from J, the junction kept 0 bases outside the gene matches. The CDR3 contains 15 residues. Here the CDR3 reads CASSETGGSYNEQFF. CDR3 nucleotide sequence: TGTGCCAGCAGTGAAACAGGGGGCTCCTACAATGAGCAGTTCTTC.

The chain uses TRBV5-1 and TRBJ1-4, with 10 positions matching TRBD1. Germline lookup yields CDR1 SGHRS and CDR2 YFSETQ. The CDR3 is made up of 15 amino acids. Germline trimming cut 3 bases from V and 7 bases from J; bases unmatched to any gene: 6. CDR3 DNA: TGCGCCAGCAGCTCTCTTGGGACAGGGGCTGAAAAACTGTTTTTT. It codes for CASSSLGTGAEKLFF.

The chain links TRBV6-5 to TRBJ1-2, with TRBD1 as a possible D gene (5 bases). With 6 bases removed from V and 5 bases from J, the gap between germline ends came to 16 bases. This CDR3 is 14 amino acids long. The germline CDR1 and CDR2 sequences are MNHEY and SVGAGI. As DNA, the CDR3 is TGTGCCAGCAGAGGACTCCCGGAGGGGTATGGCTACACCTTC. It yields the protein CASRGLPEGYGYTF.

This clone is a singleton in its sample. This rearrangement joins TRBV18 to TRBJ1-2, with 9 bases lining up with TRBD1. This CDR3 has 14 amino acids. Germline trimming cut 4 bases from V and 5 bases from J; bases unmatched to any gene: 5. CDR1 is KGHSH, CDR2 LQKENI, per germline. The CDR3 sequence is CASSLEQGAYGYTF. DNA for the CDR3: TGTGCCAGCTCACTTGAACAGGGGGCGTATGGCTACACCTTC.

This chain connects TRBV5-1 to TRBJ2-1; TRBD1 aligns across 8 bases. Germline V lookup: CDR1 SGHRS, CDR2 YFSETQ. With V trimmed by 3 bases and J by 3 bases, 2 bases remained unmatched. CDR3 size: 14 residues. The CDR3 DNA is TGCGCCAGCAGCTCGGGACAGGACTACAATGAGCAGTTCTTC. It is translated as CASSSGQDYNEQFF.

V usage is TRBV2 and J usage is TRBJ1-3; D is unresolved. CDR3 length equals 10 residues. Trimming left V 7 bases short and J 15 bases short, with 13 bases between. Per germline, CDR1 SNHLY and CDR2 FYNNEI. CDR3: CASTYGKGYF. CDR3 coding DNA: TGTGCCAGCACCTACGGCAAGGGATATTTT. The whole variable domain, remainder taken from reference TRBV2 and TRBJ1-3, is EPEVTQTPSHQVTQMGQEVILRCVPISNHLYFYWYRQILGQKVEFLVSFYNNEISEKSEIFDDQFSVERPDGSNFTLKIRSTKLEDSAMYFCASTYGKGYFGEGSWLTVV.

V usage is TRBV4-3 and J usage is TRBJ1-1; D is ambiguous. The CDR3 length is 18 residues. Germline V gene sequence: CDR1 LGHNA, CDR2 YSLEER. The V and J ends lost 1 base and 1 base respectively, with 19 bases between them. The CDR3 coding sequence is TGCGCCAGCAGCCAAGTTGGCTGGTACGACGGGGAGAACACTGAAGCTTTCTTT. Translation: CASSQVGWYDGENTEAFF.

V gene TRBV4-2 combines with J gene TRBJ1-6, with a weak D call TRBD1 (5 bases). The V end was cut by 0 bases, the J end by 10 bases, with 22 bases between. CDR3 length equals 18 residues. From germline, CDR1 is LGHNA and CDR2 YNFKEQ. DNA of the CDR3: TGTGCCAGCAGCCAAGATCCCGGTGGACAAGAGGAAATGTCACCCCTCCACTTT. Encoded protein: CASSQDPGGQEEMSPLHF.

This clone was seen once. The J gene is TRBJ2-1, the V gene TRBV9, with TRBD2 matching over 8 bases. Germline CDR1 is SGDLS and CDR2 is YYNGEE. V trimming: 0 bases; J trimming: 9 bases; junction bases outside the gene matches: 8. This CDR3 is built from 15 residues. The CDR3 coding sequence is TGTGCCAGCAGCGTAGCAAGCGGGAGTAAGATTGAGCAGTTCTTC. This gives the protein CASSVASGSKIEQFF.

The chain carries TRBV30 and TRBJ1-6; D remains unclear. The CDR3 runs to 11 residues. Trimming stripped 5 bases from V and 7 bases from J, with 6 bases between. Germline V lookup: CDR1 GTSNPN, CDR2 SVGIG (reference sequence). The CDR3 DNA follows: TGTGCCTGGGGGCAGAATTCACCCCTCCACTTT. The encoded protein is CAWGQNSPLHF.

The chain is built from TRBV11-2 and TRBJ2-1; D may be TRBD1 (5 bases). With 5 bases removed from V and 3 bases from J, the gap between germline ends came to 20 bases. The germline V gene has CDR1 SGHAT and CDR2 FQNNGV. CDR3 length: 17 amino acids. The CDR3 bases are TGTGCCAGCAGCCCTCTCAAGGGGAAATTGAGCTACAATGAGCAGTTCTTC. It specifies CASSPLKGKLSYNEQFF.

The V and J genes are TRBV7-9 and TRBJ1-4; maybe TRBD1 (5 bases). This CDR3 comprises 16 residues. V dropped 3 bases and J dropped 1 base, with 12 bases sitting between them. Germline V gene lookup returns CDR1 SEHNR and CDR2 FQNEAQ (reference sequence). The CDR3 loop reads CASSFIGAVTNEKLFF. In DNA, the CDR3 is TGTGCCAGCAGCTTTATCGGGGCGGTAACTAATGAAAAACTGTTTTTT.

The chain uses TRBV30 and TRBJ2-3; 8 bases line up with TRBD1. V shed 0 bases, J shed 4 bases, and the junction held 15 bases outside the gene matches. The germline gives CDR1 GTSNPN, CDR2 SVGIG (reference sequence). The CDR3 is made up of 18 amino acids. CDR3 bases: TGTGCCTGGAGTGTACCCGACAGGGGTTCTAGCCGAGCAGATACGCAGTATTTT. Its translation is CAWSVPDRGSSRADTQYF. Variable domain in full (rest from reference TRBV30 and TRBJ2-3): SQTIHQWPATLVQPVGSPLSLECTVEGTSNPNLYWYRQAAGRGLQLLFYSVGIGQISSEVPQNLSASRPQDRQFILSSKKLLLSDSGFYLCAWSVPDRGSSRADTQYFGPGTRLTVL.

This clone has only one observation. The V gene is TRBV21-1, the J gene TRBJ2-1. TRBV21-1 is a pseudogene. This CDR3 contains 16 residues. In nucleotides, the CDR3 is TGTGCCAGCAGCAAAGGGGACCGGGACGTGAGGAATGAGCAGTTCTTC. It is translated as CASSKGDRDVRNEQFF.

The chain employs TRBV7-9 and TRBJ2-1; 13 bases map to TRBD2. This CDR3 has 16 amino acids. The V segment lost 3 bases and the J segment 8 bases; nucleotides outside the gene matches: 7. The germline CDR1 and CDR2 sequences are SEHNR and FQNEAQ (reference sequence). CDR3 in amino acids: CASSFPTSGRVYEQFF. The CDR3 DNA reads as TGTGCCAGCAGCTTCCCCACTAGCGGGAGGGTTTATGAGCAGTTCTTC.

The chain is built from TRBV5-1 and TRBJ2-1, with 10 bases lining up with TRBD2. The germline CDR1 and CDR2 sequences are SGHRS and YFSETQ. Losses at the gene ends were 0 bases for V and 7 bases for J; bases not matched to a gene: 4. The CDR3 runs 15 residues. The CDR3 nucleotides read TGCGCCAGCAGCTTGGTGATAGCGGGGGGTAATGAGCAGTTCTTC. Translated: CASSLVIAGGNEQFF.

The chain employs TRBV19 and TRBJ2-2, with no clear D. The CDR3 runs 15 residues. The germline V gene encodes CDR1 LNHDA and CDR2 SQIVND (reference sequence). Trimming took 6 bases from V and 4 from J, leaving 15 bases between them. CDR3 DNA sequence: TGTGCCAGTAGAATGGATAGGGTTAGCACCGGGGAGCTGTTTTTT. As protein: CASRMDRVSTGELFF.